Below are 22 T cell receptor beta chains sequenced from a single sample in a study of OX40 agonist ivuxolimab in advanced cancers. TCRdb keeps only in-frame clones here, not all; method: immunoSEQ multiplex PCR. Counted here are under 85,000 clones, 94% occurring once; the ten biggest clones make up approximately 10%. Sequencing was performed on CD4+ or CD8+ T cells sorted from blood, taken in a trial of the OX40 agonist ivuxolimab. The receptor source for this set is an adult with an advanced solid tumor such as melanoma, head and neck, liver or kidney cancer.

J is TRBJ1-1 and V is TRBV7-9; no clear D. CDR3 size: 14 residues. Germline V gene sequence: CDR1 SEHNR, CDR2 FQNEAQ (reference sequence). V gave up 5 bases and J gave up 1 base, with 11 bases separating them. As DNA, the CDR3 is TGTGCCAGCAGCCCACGGCGGGGGAACACTGAAGCTTTCTTT. Its translation: CASSPRRGNTEAFF. The whole variable domain, remainder taken from reference TRBV7-9 and TRBJ1-1, is DTGVSQNPRHKITKRGQNVTFRCDPISEHNRLYWYRQTLGQGPEFLTYFQNEAQLEKSRLLSDRFSAERPKGSFSTLEIQRTEQGDSAMYLCASSPRRGNTEAFFGQGTRLTVV.

The CDR3 sequence: CAWSVGRSYGYTF. CDR3 nucleotides: TGTGCCTGGAGTGTCGGTCGTAGCTATGGCTACACCTTC. This chain connects TRBV30 to TRBJ1-2; no reliable D call. CDR3 length: 13 residues. The germline V gene encodes CDR1 GTSNPN and CDR2 SVGIG (reference sequence). With 0 bases removed from V and 4 bases from J, the gap between germline ends came to 9 bases.

The V gene is TRBV28, the J gene TRBJ1-2; D unresolved. CDR1 is MDHEN, CDR2 SYDVKM, per germline. The CDR3 contains 15 residues. V lost 5 bases to trimming and J lost 4 bases, with 17 bases between them. CDR3 protein: CASSPIGPSVYGYTF. CDR3 nucleotides: TGTGCCAGCAGTCCCATTGGGCCTTCGGTCTATGGCTACACCTTC.

The rearrangement uses TRBV30 and TRBJ1-1; D may be TRBD1 (5 bases). CDR3 size: 14 residues. The germline gives CDR1 GTSNPN, CDR2 SVGIG (reference sequence). V gave up 0 bases and J gave up 1 base, with 9 bases separating them. DNA for the CDR3: TGTGCCTGGAGTGTCGGCCAGGGGAACACTGAAGCTTTCTTT. Protein product: CAWSVGQGNTEAFF.

CDR3 amino acids: CASSVPGYGYTF. The CDR3 nucleotides read TGTGCCAGCAGCGTCCCAGGGTATGGCTACACCTTC. This chain uses TRBV9 with TRBJ1-2; weak D call: TRBD1 (5 bases). Germline-derived CDR1 and CDR2 are SGDLS and YYNGEE. The CDR3 runs to 12 residues. Trimming pared 2 bases from V and 5 bases from J, leaving 7 bases between.

The chain has TRBV2 and TRBJ2-1, with TRBD1 identical over 8 bases. The CDR3 runs 14 residues. The junction had 5 bases not matched to a gene; V was cut back by 6 bases and J by 4 bases. Germline V gene data show CDR1 as SNHLY and CDR2 as FYNNEI. The CDR3 coding sequence is TGTGCCAGCAGACCCGGGACAGGATACAATGAGCAGTTCTTC. Its translation: CASRPGTGYNEQFF.

The chain joins TRBV7-2 to TRBJ1-1, with D maybe TRBD1 (5 bases). There are 16 residues in the CDR3. With 5 bases removed from V and 1 base from J, the gap between germline ends came to 17 bases. Germline V lookup: CDR1 SGHTA, CDR2 FQGNSA. CDR3 loop: CASSAGTLLGNTEAFF. The CDR3 DNA reads TGTGCCAGCAGCGCCGGGACCCTATTAGGGAACACTGAAGCTTTCTTT.

V usage is TRBV11-2 and J usage is TRBJ2-5; 7 bases are a match to TRBD2. The V gene end was trimmed by 5 bases and the J gene end by 4 bases; junction bases not matched to a gene: 22. Germline CDR1 and CDR2: SGHAT and FQNNGV. The CDR3 extends over 19 amino acids. This CDR3 is CASSLRFSIIGGRGETQYF. CDR3 DNA: TGTGCCAGCAGCCTCCGGTTCTCGATAATTGGGGGGAGGGGAGAGACCCAGTACTTC.

The count of this clone is one. The chain carries TRBV15 and TRBJ1-1; 11 bases are a match to TRBD1. The CDR3 runs to 15 residues. V was clipped by 0 bases and J by 4 bases; unmatched bases: 1. Germline CDR1 LNHNV, CDR2 YYDKDF (reference sequence). Written as DNA, the CDR3 is TGTGCCACCAGCAGAGACGGGACAGGGGGCACTGAAGCTTTCTTT. It codes for CATSRDGTGGTEAFF.

The V and J genes are TRBV7-2 and TRBJ2-3; D perhaps matches TRBD2 (5 bases). Germline values: CDR1 SGHTA, CDR2 FQGNSA. V lost 5 bases and J lost 1, with 13 bases in between. This CDR3 comprises 15 residues. The CDR3 sequence is CASSPLWERTDTQYF. CDR3 coding DNA: TGTGCCAGCAGCCCACTGTGGGAGCGCACAGATACGCAGTATTTT.

This sequence joins TRBV5-4 and TRBJ2-2; 9 nucleotides agree with TRBD2. From germline, CDR1 is SGHNT and CDR2 YYREEE (reference sequence). The V segment lost 4 bases and the J segment 4 bases; nucleotides outside the gene matches: 8. The CDR3 consists of 16 residues. CDR3 in DNA: TGTGCCAGCAGCCCGCTTAGCGGGAGTCTCACCGGGGAGCTGTTTTTT. As protein: CASSPLSGSLTGELFF.

The chain uses TRBV6-6 and TRBJ2-7; 10 positions match TRBD2. Germline lookup yields CDR1 MNHNY and CDR2 SVGAGI (reference sequence). The CDR3 spans 15 residues. Trimming cost V 1 base and J 4 bases; bases outside gene matches: 4. CDR3 region: CASSYFGLAEYEQYF. The CDR3 DNA reads as TGTGCCAGCAGTTACTTTGGACTAGCGGAGTACGAGCAGTACTTC.

This chain joins TRBV7-8 and TRBJ1-5; unclear D gene. Germline assignment: CDR1 SGHVS and CDR2 FQNEAQ. The CDR3 has 15 residues. The V gene lost 1 base and the J gene lost 0 bases, with 7 bases spanning the gap. The CDR3 sequence: CASSLDGYSNQPQHF. The CDR3, as DNA: TGTGCCAGCAGCTTAGACGGCTATAGCAATCAGCCCCAGCATTTT.

The rearrangement joins TRBV9 to TRBJ1-1; D possibly corresponds to TRBD1 (6 bases). The germline V gene encodes CDR1 SGDLS and CDR2 YYNGEE. V dropped 3 bases and J dropped 0 bases, with 15 bases sitting between them. This CDR3 has 16 amino acids. This CDR3 is CASSGKGGHLNTEAFF. The CDR3 DNA sequence: TGTGCCAGCAGCGGCAAGGGGGGACACTTGAACACTGAAGCTTTCTTT.

CDR3 bases: TGTGCTAGTGGTGGCCCTGGGTACCAAGAGACCCAGTACTTC. Translation gives CASGGPGYQETQYF. The chain uses TRBV12-5 and TRBJ2-5, with D unresolved. The CDR3 has 14 amino acids. V lost 5 bases and J 0 bases, leaving 10 bases between the germline ends. Looked up from germline, CDR1 is LGHNT and CDR2 is FRNRAP.

The chain carries TRBV19 and TRBJ2-3, with TRBD2 identical over 8 bases. There are 15 residues in the CDR3. The V and J ends lost 3 bases and 4 bases, in that order; junction bases with no gene match: 6. Germline CDR1 is LNHDA and CDR2 is SQIVND (reference sequence). The CDR3 DNA is TGTGCCAGTAGTATTCGGCGGGAGGTCCCAGATACGCAGTATTTT. This encodes CASSIRREVPDTQYF.

V usage is TRBV7-6 and J usage is TRBJ2-1; 14 positions match TRBD2. With V trimmed by 5 bases and J by 2 bases, 5 bases remained unmatched. CDR1 SGHVS and CDR2 FNYEAQ come from the germline V gene. This CDR3 region has 17 residues. The CDR3 region is CASSPGLAGEPYNEQFF. The CDR3 DNA follows: TGTGCCAGCAGCCCGGGACTAGCGGGAGAACCCTACAATGAGCAGTTCTTC.

The J gene is TRBJ2-2, the V gene TRBV4-1, with D possibly matching TRBD2 (5 bases). Trimming shortened V by 0 bases and J by 3 bases, and 8 bases separated the two germline ends. Per germline, CDR1 MGHRA and CDR2 YSYEKL. There are 15 residues in the CDR3. CDR3: CASSQDRRDTGELFF. Here the CDR3 DNA reads TGCGCCAGCAGCCAAGATCGGCGGGACACCGGGGAGCTGTTTTTT.

The V and J genes are TRBV28 and TRBJ1-5, with D tentatively TRBD1 (5 bases). The CDR3 consists of 15 residues. CDR1 and CDR2 (germline): MDHEN, SYDVKM. Trimming pared 2 bases from V and 4 bases from J, leaving 12 bases between. The CDR3 DNA reads TGTGCCAGCAGTTTAGCTTTGGACAAGAATCAGCCCCAGCATTTT. Translation gives CASSLALDKNQPQHF.

The chain carries TRBV7-9 and TRBJ2-7; 9 bases are shared with TRBD1. The length of the CDR3 is 15 residues. With 3 bases clipped from V and 0 bases from J, the junction kept 3 bases outside the gene matches. CDR1 is SEHNR, CDR2 FQNEAQ, per germline (reference sequence). DNA of the CDR3: TGTGCCAGCAGCTTCCGGGACAGGGACTCCTACGAGCAGTACTTC. This gives the protein CASSFRDRDSYEQYF. Using reference TRBV7-9 and TRBJ2-7 for the parts outside the CDR3, the full variable domain is DTGVSQNPRHKITKRGQNVTFRCDPISEHNRLYWYRQTLGQGPEFLTYFQNEAQLEKSRLLSDRFSAERPKGSFSTLEIQRTEQGDSAMYLCASSFRDRDSYEQYFGPGTRLTVT.

The chain employs TRBV7-3 and TRBJ2-3; D remains unclear. Trimming cost V 1 base and J 1 base, with 9 bases left between them. Looked up from germline, CDR1 is SGHTA and CDR2 is FQGTGA. The CDR3 sequence is 15 residues long. CDR3 protein: CASSLSFGGTDTQYF. The DNA of the CDR3 is TGTGCCAGCAGCTTAAGCTTCGGCGGCACAGATACGCAGTATTTT. Full variable domain (outside the CDR3, taken from reference TRBV7-3 and TRBJ2-3): GAGVSQTPSNKVTEKGKYVELRCDPISGHTALYWYRQSLGQGPEFLIYFQGTGAADDSGLPNDRFFAVRPEGSVSTLKIQRTERGDSAVYLCASSLSFGGTDTQYFGPGTRLTVL.

The chain is built from TRBV9 and TRBJ2-1, with D unclear. Trimming removed 0 bases at V and 1 base at J, with 8 bases between. CDR1 and CDR2 (germline): SGDLS, YYNGEE. CDR3 length: 15 residues. DNA of the CDR3: TGTGCCAGCAGCGTAGCCCCCGGATCCTACAATGAGCAGTTCTTC. Residues: CASSVAPGSYNEQFF.